This entry describes one TCR beta chain. This clonotype was recorded at least ten times. Its antigen is still unknown. Per-base quality was not reported, and no clone a single base away is much larger than it. Set within a cohort of healthcare workers in London, UK, this nested case-control study involved weekly PCR testing of nasopharyngeal swabs along with blood sampling. Healthcare workers were recruited between 23 and 31 March 2020, during the week of the UK lockdown, and were followed weekly for up to about 16 weeks. CDR1 MDHEN and CDR2 SYDVKM are derived from the germline V gene. The CDR3 runs 11 residues from the cysteine to the phenylalanine. The read is trimmed to its CDR3 DNA, 33 bases read in frame from base 1. Trimmed from V: 5 bases; trimmed from J: 13 bases; junction bases lacking a gene match: 8. These data originate in a study of early T cells in non-severe SARS-CoV-2 infection (dated by TCRdb to the early 2020s). General notes on the study: Because TCR sequencing was done on bulk RNA from unsorted whole blood, the alpha and beta chains could not be paired.

The method behind the library was 5' RACE. For sequencing, a NextSeq 500 was employed. To correct for sequencing error and PCR bias, the TCR library protocol tagged individual cDNA molecules with unique molecular identifiers. Sequencing covered both TCR alpha and beta chains, and within each sample the abundances of alpha and beta sequences were tightly co-correlated. The paper's processing steps were these. Decombinator V4 was used to annotate the V gene, J gene and CDR3 of the TCR sequences. Expanded TCRs were defined as changing significantly between any two time points under a Poisson model with p below 0.0001. Abundances of TCRs were expressed as counts per million after normalisation to the total number of TCRs sequenced in each sample. TRAV1-2 paired with TRAJ12, TRAJ20 or TRAJ33 defined MAIT TCRs, while TRAV10 paired with TRAJ18 defined iNKT TCRs. VDJdb, accessed 1 November 2021, was searched for CMV, EBV and SARS-CoV-2 annotated TCRs, excluding TCRs annotated for multiple antigens. TCRdb trimmed the raw reads at Q25, called clones with MiXCR and kept productive beta chains. Each record represents a unique CDR3 protein, reported with the most common genes and DNA among its rows. The V and J calls, along with clone size, are taken from TCRdb and not from the paper's own processing. This sample holds tens of thousands of distinct CDR3 sequences; more than 5% were observed only once. 7% to 9.5% of the sample rests with the top ten.

Overall study results and their limits: VDJdb matching was skewed toward anti-spike CD8 responses, so virus-specific expansions were likely underestimated and private and CD4 specificities were missed.

Recombination connected TRBV28 to TRBJ2-7; TRBD1 lines up with 7 middle nucleotides. The sample was whole blood. The TCR originated in an adult who was a healthcare worker with PCR-confirmed SARS-CoV-2 infection or an uninfected control (not recorded which). At the DNA level, the sequence is TGTGCCAGCAGTGATCAGGGGGTCGTTTACTTC. Its protein reads: CASSDQGVVYF.